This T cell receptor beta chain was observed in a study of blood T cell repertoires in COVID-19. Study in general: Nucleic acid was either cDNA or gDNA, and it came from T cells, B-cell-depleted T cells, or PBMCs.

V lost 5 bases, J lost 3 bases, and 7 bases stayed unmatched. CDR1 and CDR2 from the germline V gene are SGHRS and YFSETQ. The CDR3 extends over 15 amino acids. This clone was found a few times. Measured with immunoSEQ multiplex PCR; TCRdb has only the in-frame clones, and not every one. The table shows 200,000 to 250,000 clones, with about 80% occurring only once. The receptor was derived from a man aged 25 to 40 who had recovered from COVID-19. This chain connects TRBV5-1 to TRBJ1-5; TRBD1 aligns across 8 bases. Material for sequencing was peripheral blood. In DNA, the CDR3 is TGCGCCAGCAGTTGGGCAGGGGGCTACAATCAGCCCCAGCATTTT. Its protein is CASSWAGGYNQPQHF.